The rows below give T cell receptor beta chains drawn from one sample of a study of radiotherapy plus CTLA-4 blockade in lung cancer. TCRdb's table, derived via immunoSEQ multiplex PCR, lists solely in-frame clones and lacks some. The table includes roughly 53,000 clones, approximately 84% detected once. The input for sequencing was peripheral blood, taken from a patient treated with radiotherapy plus ipilimumab. The origin of the receptors is a human donor with non-small cell lung cancer whose response to radiotherapy plus ipilimumab could not be evaluated. The CDR3 runs from the conserved cysteine through the conserved F or W. D genes are given only for firm matches. Clone size appears in some rows only: once, few, many, or a class for an expanded clone.

clone size,D gene,V gene,J gene,CDR3 protein,CDR3 DNA
once,.,TRBV4-1,TRBJ2-3,CASSQEGGRDTQYF,TGCGCCAGCAGCCAAGAGGGGGGAAGGGATACGCAGTATTTT
.,TRBD1,TRBV4-1,TRBJ2-7,CASSHVLGTGGTYEQYF,TGCGCCAGCAGCCACGTTCTCGGGACAGGGGGTACCTACGAGCAGTACTTC
.,.,TRBV28,TRBJ2-5,CASGPNTRDGETQYF,TGTGCCAGCGGGCCTAATACGCGGGACGGGGAGACCCAGTACTTC
.,TRBD1,TRBV7-2,TRBJ2-7,CASSLGGQGIDEQYF,TGTGCCAGCAGTCTAGGGGGACAGGGGATCGACGAGCAGTACTTC
.,TRBD2,TRBV9,TRBJ2-2,CASSVESRGGLAGSSRELFF,TGTGCCAGCAGCGTAGAATCGAGGGGAGGACTAGCGGGTTCATCCAGGGAGCTGTTTTTT
.,.,TRBV6-6,TRBJ2-1,CASSNWGPDYNEQFF,TGTGCCAGCAGCAACTGGGGCCCAGACTACAATGAGCAGTTCTTC
.,TRBD2,TRBV11-2,TRBJ2-3,CASSLDLAGGTDTQYF,TGTGCCAGCAGCTTGGACCTAGCGGGAGGCACAGATACGCAGTATTTT
.,TRBD1,TRBV28,TRBJ2-7,CASSPRTGTYEQYF,TGTGCCAGCAGTCCCCGGACAGGCACCTACGAGCAGTACTTC
.,.,TRBV5-4,TRBJ2-6,CASSLGGDAGANVLTF,TGTGCCAGCAGCTTAGGGGGTGATGCTGGGGCCAACGTCCTGACTTTC
.,.,TRBV4-3,TRBJ2-7,CASSQESSILYEQYF,TGCGCCAGCAGCCAAGAGTCTAGCATCCTCTACGAGCAGTACTTC
.,TRBD2,TRBV10-3,TRBJ2-1,CAISEKGLAAYNEQFF,TGTGCCATCAGTGAGAAGGGGCTAGCGGCCTACAATGAGCAGTTCTTC
few,.,TRBV28,TRBJ2-1,CASSSPGHTSYNEQFF,TGTGCCAGCAGTTCTCCGGGACACACCTCCTACAATGAGCAGTTCTTC
.,.,TRBV28,TRBJ2-7,CATRGAFDYEQYF,TGTGCCACCCGGGGAGCGTTTGACTACGAGCAGTACTTC
.,TRBD1,TRBV2,TRBJ2-7,CASRVGQGAYEQYF,TGTGCCAGCAGGGTCGGACAGGGGGCCTACGAGCAGTACTTC
.,.,TRBV15,TRBJ2-1,CATSKGQRATNEQFF,TGTGCCACCAGCAAGGGCCAGCGGGCAACCAATGAGCAGTTCTTC
.,.,TRBV4-3,TRBJ1-1,CASSQEPDTEAFF,TGCGCCAGCAGCCAAGAGCCGGACACTGAAGCTTTCTTT
.,.,TRBV29-1,TRBJ2-2,CSVEDQEAVNTGELFF,TGCAGCGTTGAAGATCAGGAGGCGGTTAACACCGGGGAGCTGTTTTTT